This T cell receptor (beta chain) emerged from a study of T-cell memory formation after mild COVID-19. TCRdb called the 5' RACE reads again in MiXCR, with one record for every CDR3 protein. The data show approximately 150,000 distinct CDR3 sequences, over 6% seen once. The TCR comes from an adult woman who had mild COVID-19 (a few samples of this study predate the infection). Cell type and time point are not known. The sequencing sample was made of PBMCs or a T cell subset sorted from them (not recorded which).

The CDR3 nucleotides are TGTGCCAGCAGCTGGGGTGCTGGGGAGACCCAGTACTTC. It codes for CASSWGAGETQYF. The rearrangement uses TRBV5-4 and TRBJ2-5; no clear D. In germline, CDR1 is SGHNT, CDR2 YYREEE (reference sequence). The CDR3 loop spans 13 amino acids. V was clipped by 3 bases and J by 5 bases, with 11 bases between them.